This entry lists 18 T cell receptor beta chains sequenced from one sample in a study of blood T cell repertoires in COVID-19. The table came from immunoSEQ multiplex PCR; TCRdb's copy has only in-frame clones and leaves some out. This table has 75,000 to 100,000 clones, 70% to 90% appearing once. Sequenced material: peripheral blood. The receptors derive from a man between 65 and 85 years old with acute or convalescent COVID-19.

This chain uses TRBV10-3 with TRBJ1-1, with D maybe TRBD1 (5 bases). Germline CDR1 ENHRY, CDR2 SYGVKD. CDR3 length: 13 residues. The V gene lost 4 bases and the J gene lost 8 bases, with 14 bases spanning the gap. This chain's CDR3 is CAISGGSGVEAFF. The CDR3 DNA is TGTGCCATCAGTGGGGGGAGCGGGGTGGAAGCTTTCTTT.

The V call is TRBV30, the J call TRBJ2-2, with D perhaps TRBD2 (5 bases). Per germline, CDR1 GTSNPN and CDR2 SVGIG (reference sequence). This CDR3 is 12 amino acids long. V was cut by 1 base and J by 7 bases, with 7 bases left in between. In nucleotides, the CDR3 is TGTGCCTGGAGTGGGGAGTTCGGGGAGCTGTTTTTT. Its protein is CAWSGEFGELFF.

V and J are TRBV5-1 and TRBJ1-1, with D possibly being TRBD1 (5 bases). Between the trimmed V and J ends, which lost 4 bases and 0 bases, there was a span of 10 bases. The CDR3 runs 14 residues. CDR1 and CDR2 from the germline V gene are SGHRS and YFSETQ. CDR3 coding DNA: TGCGCCAGCAGCCTTCGACAGTTGAACACTGAAGCTTTCTTT. Amino acid sequence: CASSLRQLNTEAFF. Complete variable domain (other parts from reference TRBV5-1 and TRBJ1-1): KAGVTQTPRYLIKTRGQQVTLSCSPISGHRSVSWYQQTPGQGLQFLFEYFSETQRNKGNFPGRFSGRQFSNSRSEMNVSTLELGDSALYLCASSLRQLNTEAFFGQGTRLTVV.

The chain has TRBV5-5 and TRBJ1-1; D is perhaps TRBD1 (6 bases). V shed 4 bases and J shed 5 bases, with 18 bases lying between them. CDR1 is SGHKS, CDR2 YYEKEE, per germline (reference sequence). The CDR3 length is 15 residues. The DNA of the CDR3 is TGTGCCAGCAGCCGAACGACAGGCACCGGGACTGAAGCTTTCTTT. It yields the protein CASSRTTGTGTEAFF.

This clone was detected a few times. The chain combines TRBV2 with TRBJ1-6; D not resolved. The CDR3 sequence is 13 residues long. V was clipped by 6 bases and J by 10 bases, with 13 bases between them. CDR1 SNHLY and CDR2 FYNNEI come from the germline V gene. DNA of the CDR3: TGTGCCAGCAGAGCATACGTCGGGTCACCCCTCCACTTT. Translated, it gives CASRAYVGSPLHF. Supplemented by reference TRBV2 and TRBJ1-6, the full variable domain reads EPEVTQTPSHQVTQMGQEVILRCVPISNHLYFYWYRQILGQKVEFLVSFYNNEISEKSEIFDDQFSVERPDGSNFTLKIRSTKLEDSAMYFCASRAYVGSPLHFGNGTRLTVT.

Of note for this clone: A junction boundary mismatches the germline segment, possibly from a read error. The chain carries TRBV27 and TRBJ1-1; the D gene is possibly TRBD1 (6 bases). This CDR3 region has 13 residues. The germline CDR1 and CDR2 sequences are MNHEY and SMNVEV (reference sequence). The CDR3 DNA reads as TGTGCCAGCAGCTTATCAGGGGACACTGAAGCTTTCTTT. Translated, it gives CASSLSGDTEAFF.

The gene calls are TRBV6-5 and TRBJ2-7, with D tentatively TRBD1 (7 bases). Trimming took 6 bases from V and 5 from J, leaving 14 bases between them. This CDR3 has 13 amino acids. Looked up from germline, CDR1 is MNHEY and CDR2 is SVGAGI. The CDR3 spells CASRETGRHEQYV. CDR3 DNA: TGTGCCAGCAGGGAGACAGGGAGGCACGAGCAGTACGTC.

This chain joins TRBV5-4 and TRBJ2-3, with D perhaps matching TRBD2 (7 bases). Per the germline V gene, CDR1 is SGHNT and CDR2 is YYREEE (reference sequence). V lost 4 bases and J lost 4, with 16 bases in between. The CDR3 totals 15 residues. CDR3 in amino acids: CASSQGLGGADTQYF. In DNA, the CDR3 is TGTGCCAGCAGCCAAGGACTAGGGGGGGCAGATACGCAGTATTTT.

J is TRBJ2-2 and V is TRBV2, with TRBD2 identical over 7 bases. J gave up 1 base and V 2 bases, and 1 base lay outside the gene matches. Germline V gives CDR1 SNHLY, CDR2 FYNNEI. This CDR3 is 15 amino acids long. CDR3 in amino acids: CASSELAVNTGELFF. CDR3 nucleotides: TGTGCCAGCAGTGAACTAGCGGTGAACACCGGGGAGCTGTTTTTT.

This sequence joins TRBV6-5 and TRBJ1-1, with D possibly TRBD1 on 6 matching bases. The CDR3 runs to 13 residues. Trimming removed 1 base from V and 8 bases from J, with 11 bases in between. Germline V gene data show CDR1 as MNHEY and CDR2 as SVGAGI. CDR3 in amino acids: CASSYLGAYEAFF. CDR3 nucleotides: TGTGCCAGCAGTTACTTGGGGGCGTACGAAGCTTTCTTT.

The chain uses TRBV29-1 and TRBJ1-6, with D possibly TRBD1 on 6 matching bases. Deletions cut 6 bases from V and 6 bases from J, with 15 bases between. This CDR3 has 14 amino acids. Germline assignment: CDR1 SQVTM and CDR2 ANQGSEA. The CDR3 here is CSVSGAGVNSPLHF. The DNA for the CDR3 is TGCAGCGTAAGTGGGGCAGGGGTTAATTCACCCCTCCACTTT. Full variable domain (outside the CDR3, taken from reference TRBV29-1 and TRBJ1-6): SAVISQKPSRDICQRGTSLTIQCQVDSQVTMMFWYRQQPGQSLTLIATANQGSEATYESGFVIDKFPISRPNLTFSTLTVSNMSPEDSSIYLCSVSGAGVNSPLHFGNGTRLTVT.

V is TRBV19 and J is TRBJ1-6; the match to TRBD1 covers 7 bases. Looked up from germline, CDR1 is LNHDA and CDR2 is SQIVND (reference sequence). The junction had 11 bases not matched to a gene; V was cut back by 7 bases and J by 5 bases. This CDR3 has 16 residues. CDR3 protein: CASKTQRTGDNSPLHF. As DNA, the CDR3 is TGTGCCAGTAAGACCCAAAGGACAGGTGATAATTCACCCCTCCACTTT.

The rearrangement joins TRBV5-1 to TRBJ2-1, with D perhaps matching TRBD2 (6 bases). Germline CDR1 and CDR2: SGHRS and YFSETQ. This CDR3 contains 15 residues. V lost 4 bases and J lost 9, with 20 bases in between. CDR3 DNA sequence: TGCGCCAGCAGCCCTGGCCCTAGCTCCGGGGGTGAGCAGTTCTTC. It yields the protein CASSPGPSSGGEQFF.

Remarks on this clone: Other nucleotide sequences in the sample specify the same CDR3. The J gene is TRBJ1-5, the V gene TRBV19; maybe TRBD1 (5 bases). This CDR3 has 15 residues. V was clipped by 3 bases and J by 4 bases, with 13 bases between them. Germline assignment: CDR1 LNHDA and CDR2 SQIVND (reference sequence). CDR3: CASSIGTGTNQPQHF. The DNA of the CDR3 is TGTGCCAGTAGTATTGGGACTGGAACGAATCAGCCCCAGCATTTT. Looking up the rest from reference TRBV19 and TRBJ1-5 gives the full variable domain: DGGITQSPKYLFRKEGQNVTLSCEQNLNHDAMYWYRQDPGQGLRLIYYSQIVNDFQKGDIAEGYSVSREKKESFPLTVTSAQKNPTAFYLCASSIGTGTNQPQHFGDGTRLSIL.

The CDR3 DNA reads as TGTGCCAGCAGCGGTCGACAGGGACCGAACACCGGGGAGCTGTTTTTT. Its translation: CASSGRQGPNTGELFF. This chain connects TRBV7-9 to TRBJ2-2, with 7 bases matching TRBD1. This CDR3 region has 16 residues. V lost 5 bases to trimming and J lost 0 bases; unmatched junction nucleotides: 6. Germline values: CDR1 SEHNR, CDR2 FQNEAQ (reference sequence).

The chain employs TRBV5-1 and TRBJ2-7; possible D gene TRBD2, 5 bases. Germline V gives CDR1 SGHRS, CDR2 YFSETQ. Trimming removed 4 bases at V and 6 bases at J, with 11 bases between. The CDR3 is 12 amino acids. CDR3 residues: CASSLGDSEQYF. CDR3 sequence (DNA): TGCGCCAGCAGCCTCGGGGATAGCGAGCAGTACTTC.

The J gene is TRBJ1-2, the V gene TRBV29-1; TRBD1 aligns across 11 bases. CDR3 length: 13 amino acids. The germline V gene encodes CDR1 SQVTM and CDR2 ANQGSEA. J gave up 8 bases and V 6 bases, and 8 bases lay outside the gene matches. The CDR3, as DNA: TGCAGCGTCCGGGGACAGGGGGTATGGGGCTACACCTTC. Encoded protein: CSVRGQGVWGYTF.

As for this clone: Relative to the germline gene, one junction end is altered; a read error may explain this. The J gene is TRBJ2-5, the V gene TRBV3-1 (or the pseudogene TRBV3-2); 8 bases align to TRBD2. CDR3 length: 14 residues. The germline CDR1 and CDR2 sequences are LGHDT and YNNKEL (reference sequence). The CDR3 is CARGVRGGGETQYF. The CDR3, as DNA: TGCGCCCGCGGAGTACGGGGGGGCGGGGAGACCCAGTACTTC.